This T cell receptor (beta chain) was sequenced in a study of blood T cell repertoires in COVID-19. Overall study: Acute-phase and convalescent COVID-19 samples originated in the United States, Italy and Spain. T cells, B-cell-depleted T cells, or PBMCs supplied cDNA or gDNA.

Original methodology: Quantification of nucleated cells was approximated via reference gene primer amplification. Clones were sequenced by immunoSEQ multiplex PCR, and TCRdb holds only the in-frame ones, with some missing. V and J calls and clone size are as listed in that table; D and trimming were resolved from the DNA. The repertoire consists of 45,000 to 50,000 clones, with roughly 84% occurring once and the leading ten covering 5.5% to 6%. This TCR was recovered from a woman in her sixties or seventies with acute or convalescent COVID-19. The sequencing sample was made of peripheral blood.

As DNA, the CDR3 is TGCGCCAGCAGCGGGACCCCGGACAGGGTAACAGATACGCAGTATTTT. Protein product: CASSGTPDRVTDTQYF. This chain joins TRBV5-1 and TRBJ2-3, with 8 bases aligning to TRBD1. The CDR3 is 16 amino acids. Germline assignment: CDR1 SGHRS and CDR2 YFSETQ. V lost 4 bases and J lost 3; bases outside the gene matches: 10.